This passage covers 7 T cell receptor beta chains from one sample sequenced in a study of cytomegalovirus exposure and HLA in healthy donors. Primers: 60 Vbeta forward and 13 Jbeta reverse. Libraries were prepared by immunoSEQ multiplex PCR; TCRdb keeps only in-frame clonotypes and omits some of them. The data contain more than 100,000 clones, over 60% of them singletons. Sequenced: PBMCs. Every receptor here comes from a female donor in good health and CMV-seropositive.

The chain uses TRBV27 and TRBJ2-1; 11 positions match TRBD2. Germline trimming cut 3 bases from V and 8 bases from J; bases unmatched to any gene: 9. CDR3 length: 16 amino acids. The germline V gene has CDR1 MNHEY and CDR2 SMNVEV (reference sequence). CDR3 DNA: TGTGCCAGCAGTTTTGTAGCGGGAGGGCCCCGCGATGAGCAGTTCTTC. Protein product: CASSFVAGGPRDEQFF.

The V gene is TRBV19, the J gene TRBJ2-6, with 8 bases identical to TRBD1. The CDR3 covers 16 residues. Trimming cost V 6 bases and J 0 bases; bases outside gene matches: 4. Germline loops: CDR1 LNHDA, CDR2 SQIVND (reference sequence). The CDR3 reads CASRRGQGSGANVLTF. CDR3 DNA sequence: TGTGCCAGTAGGCGAGGACAGGGCTCTGGGGCCAACGTCCTGACTTTC.

This clone appeared a few times. The chain links TRBV6-5 to TRBJ2-2, with TRBD2 matching over 8 bases. The ends lost 0 bases at V and 3 bases at J; junction bases unmatched: 0. The CDR3 consists of 15 residues. Per germline, CDR1 MNHEY and CDR2 SVGAGI. Written as DNA, the CDR3 is TGTGCCAGCAGTTACTCGCGGGGGGACACCGGGGAGCTGTTTTTT. This gives the protein CASSYSRGDTGELFF.

This rearrangement joins TRBV5-8 to TRBJ2-3; TRBD1 matches 10 bases. The CDR3 extends over 16 amino acids. Germline trimming cut 0 bases from V and 1 base from J; bases unmatched to any gene: 2. The germline gives CDR1 SGHTS, CDR2 YDEGEE. The CDR3 spells CASSLAGTGGTDTQYF. DNA for the CDR3: TGTGCCAGCAGCTTGGCCGGGACAGGGGGCACAGATACGCAGTATTTT.

The V and J genes are TRBV7-9 and TRBJ1-4, with 8 positions matching TRBD1. CDR3 length: 14 residues. The germline V gene has CDR1 SEHNR and CDR2 FQNEAQ (reference sequence). J was trimmed by 7 bases and V by 8 bases; bases with no gene match: 9. CDR3 in amino acids: CASRSDRGSEKLFF. Here the CDR3 DNA reads TGTGCCAGCCGATCAGACAGGGGCTCTGAAAAACTGTTTTTT.

The CDR3 DNA reads TGTGCCACCAGCAGGGAGCCACAGGGATTGGGCCAAGAGACCCAGTACTTC. The encoded protein is CATSREPQGLGQETQYF. V gene TRBV15 combines with J gene TRBJ2-5; TRBD1 is a possible D gene (6 bases). Germline V lookup: CDR1 LNHNV, CDR2 YYDKDF (reference sequence). V was trimmed by 3 bases and J by 1 base, leaving 18 bases between them. The CDR3 is made up of 17 amino acids.

The rearrangement uses TRBV5-1 and TRBJ1-1; the D gene is possibly TRBD1 (6 bases). This CDR3 has 13 amino acids. Deletions cut 3 bases from V and 5 bases from J, with 11 bases between. The germline gives CDR1 SGHRS, CDR2 YFSETQ. The CDR3 loop reads CASSSGVRTEAFF. In DNA, the CDR3 is TGCGCCAGCAGCTCAGGGGTAAGAACTGAAGCTTTCTTT.